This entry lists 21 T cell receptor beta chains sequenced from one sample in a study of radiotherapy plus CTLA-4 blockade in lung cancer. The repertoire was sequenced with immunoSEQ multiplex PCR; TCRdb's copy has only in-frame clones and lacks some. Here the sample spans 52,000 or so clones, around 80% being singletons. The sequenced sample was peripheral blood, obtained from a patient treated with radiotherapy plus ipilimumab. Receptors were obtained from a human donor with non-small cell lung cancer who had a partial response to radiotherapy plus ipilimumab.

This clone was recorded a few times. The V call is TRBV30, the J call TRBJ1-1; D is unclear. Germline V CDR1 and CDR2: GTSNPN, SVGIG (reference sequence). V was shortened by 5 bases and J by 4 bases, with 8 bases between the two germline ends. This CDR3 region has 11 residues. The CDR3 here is CAWDSSTEAFF. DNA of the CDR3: TGTGCCTGGGACTCCTCCACTGAAGCTTTCTTT. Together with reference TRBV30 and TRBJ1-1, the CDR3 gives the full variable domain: SQTIHQWPATLVQPVGSPLSLECTVEGTSNPNLYWYRQAAGRGLQLLFYSVGIGQISSEVPQNLSASRPQDRQFILSSKKLLLSDSGFYLCAWDSSTEAFFGQGTRLTVV.

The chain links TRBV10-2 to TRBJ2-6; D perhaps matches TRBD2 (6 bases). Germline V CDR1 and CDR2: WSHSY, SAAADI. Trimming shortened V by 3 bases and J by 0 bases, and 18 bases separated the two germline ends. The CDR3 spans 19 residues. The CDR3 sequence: CASSDLRDFSRSGANVLTF. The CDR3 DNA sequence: TGCGCCAGCAGTGACCTTCGGGACTTCTCTCGCTCTGGGGCCAACGTCCTGACTTTC.

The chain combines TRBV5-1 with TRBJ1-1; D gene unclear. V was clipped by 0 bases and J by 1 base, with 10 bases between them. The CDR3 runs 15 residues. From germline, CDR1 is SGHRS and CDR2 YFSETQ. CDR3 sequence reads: CASSLDLASNTEAFF. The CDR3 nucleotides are TGCGCCAGCAGCTTGGATTTAGCCTCGAACACTGAAGCTTTCTTT.

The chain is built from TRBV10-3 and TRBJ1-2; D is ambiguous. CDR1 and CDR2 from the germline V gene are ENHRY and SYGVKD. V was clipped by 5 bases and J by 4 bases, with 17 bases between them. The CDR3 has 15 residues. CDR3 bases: TGTGCCATCAGTTATAACGAGGGATCTGTCTATGGCTACACCTTC. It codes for CAISYNEGSVYGYTF.

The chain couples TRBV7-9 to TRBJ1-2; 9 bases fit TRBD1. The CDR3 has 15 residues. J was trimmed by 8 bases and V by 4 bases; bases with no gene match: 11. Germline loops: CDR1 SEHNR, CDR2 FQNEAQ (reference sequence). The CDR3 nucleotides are TGTGCCAGCAGCTCCGGCACAGGGGGCAGAAGGGGCTACACCTTC. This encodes CASSSGTGGRRGYTF.

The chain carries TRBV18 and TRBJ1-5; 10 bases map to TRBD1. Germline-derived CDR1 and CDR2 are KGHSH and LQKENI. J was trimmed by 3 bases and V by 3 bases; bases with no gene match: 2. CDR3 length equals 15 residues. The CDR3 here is CASSPGQGVNQPQHF. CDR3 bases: TGTGCCAGCTCACCCGGACAGGGGGTCAATCAGCCCCAGCATTTT.

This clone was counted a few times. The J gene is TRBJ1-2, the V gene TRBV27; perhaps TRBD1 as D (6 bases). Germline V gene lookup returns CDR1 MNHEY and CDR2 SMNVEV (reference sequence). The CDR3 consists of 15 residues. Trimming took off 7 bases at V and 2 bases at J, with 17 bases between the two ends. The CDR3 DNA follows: TGTGCCAGCAAACCCCCCGACAGGAAAAACTATGGCTACACCTTC. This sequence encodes CASKPPDRKNYGYTF.

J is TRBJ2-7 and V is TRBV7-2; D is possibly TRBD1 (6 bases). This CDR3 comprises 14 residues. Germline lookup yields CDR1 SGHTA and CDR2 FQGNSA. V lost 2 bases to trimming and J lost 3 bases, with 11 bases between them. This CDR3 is CASSLNRDVYEQYF. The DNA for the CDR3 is TGTGCCAGCAGCTTAAACAGGGATGTCTACGAGCAGTACTTC.

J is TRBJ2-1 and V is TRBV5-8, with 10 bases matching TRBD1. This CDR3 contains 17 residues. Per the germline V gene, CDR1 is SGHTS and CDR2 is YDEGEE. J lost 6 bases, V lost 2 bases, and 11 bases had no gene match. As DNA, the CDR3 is TGTGCCAGCAGCTTAAATGCCGGGACAGGGGCAATCAATGAGCAGTTCTTC. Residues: CASSLNAGTGAINEQFF.

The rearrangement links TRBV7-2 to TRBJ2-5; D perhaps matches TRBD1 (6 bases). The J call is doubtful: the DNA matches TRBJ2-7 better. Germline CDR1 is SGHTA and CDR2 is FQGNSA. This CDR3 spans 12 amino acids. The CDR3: CASTLTGYEQYF. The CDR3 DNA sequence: TGTGCCAGCACCCTGACAGGCTACGAGCAGTACTTC.

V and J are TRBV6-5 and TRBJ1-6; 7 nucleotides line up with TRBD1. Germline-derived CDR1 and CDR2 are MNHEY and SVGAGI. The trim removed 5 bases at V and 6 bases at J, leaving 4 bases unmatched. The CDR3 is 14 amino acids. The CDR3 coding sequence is TGTGCCAGCAGTGCGGGACAGATTAATTCACCCCTCCACTTT. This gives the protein CASSAGQINSPLHF.

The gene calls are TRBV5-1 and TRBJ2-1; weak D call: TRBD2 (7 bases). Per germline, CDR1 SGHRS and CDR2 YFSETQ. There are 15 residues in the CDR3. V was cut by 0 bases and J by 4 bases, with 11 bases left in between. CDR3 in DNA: TGCGCCAGCAGCTTGGCGGGGGGCTTTTACAATGAGCAGTTCTTC. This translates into CASSLAGGFYNEQFF.

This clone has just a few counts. The CDR3 DNA sequence: TGTGCCAGTAGTATGACAGTGAACACTGAAGCTTTCTTT. Translating gives CASSMTVNTEAFF. V and J are TRBV19 and TRBJ1-1; TRBD1 might be the D (5 bases). The CDR3 spans 13 residues. Germline CDR1 is LNHDA and CDR2 is SQIVND (reference sequence). Between the trimmed V and J ends, which lost 3 bases and 0 bases, there was a span of 5 bases.

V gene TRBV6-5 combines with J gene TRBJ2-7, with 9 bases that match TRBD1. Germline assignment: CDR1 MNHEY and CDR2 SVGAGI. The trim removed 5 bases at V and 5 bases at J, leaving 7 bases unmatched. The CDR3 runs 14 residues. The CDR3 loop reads CASSSGRDRDEQYF. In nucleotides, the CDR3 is TGTGCCAGCAGTAGCGGCCGGGACAGGGACGAGCAGTACTTC.

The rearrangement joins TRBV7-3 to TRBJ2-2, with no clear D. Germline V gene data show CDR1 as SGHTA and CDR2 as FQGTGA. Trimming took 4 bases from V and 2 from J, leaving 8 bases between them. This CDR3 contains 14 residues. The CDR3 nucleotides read TGTGCCAGCAGCTCTACTACTAACACCGGGGAGCTGTTTTTT. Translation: CASSSTTNTGELFF.

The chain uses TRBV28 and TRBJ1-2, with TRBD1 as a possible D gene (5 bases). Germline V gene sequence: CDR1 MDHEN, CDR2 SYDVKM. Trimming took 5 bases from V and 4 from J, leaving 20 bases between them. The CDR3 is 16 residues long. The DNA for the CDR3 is TGTGCCAGCAGTCCCGCTTTGGGGCGCCTTCCCTATGGCTACACCTTC. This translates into CASSPALGRLPYGYTF.

CDR3 nucleotide sequence: TGTGCCAGCAGCCAAGGGTTGGGGCTCACAGATACGCAGTATTTT. This gives the protein CASSQGLGLTDTQYF. The chain recombines TRBV7-2 with TRBJ2-3; perhaps TRBD1 as D (5 bases). Trimming stripped 5 bases from V and 2 bases from J, with 14 bases between. CDR3 length: 15 amino acids. From germline, CDR1 is SGHTA and CDR2 FQGNSA.

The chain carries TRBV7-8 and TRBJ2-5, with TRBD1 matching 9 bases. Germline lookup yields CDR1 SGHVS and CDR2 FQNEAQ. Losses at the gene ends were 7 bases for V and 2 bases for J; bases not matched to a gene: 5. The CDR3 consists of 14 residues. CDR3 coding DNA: TGTGCCAGCACTCCGGGGACAGGGCAAGAGACCCAGTACTTC. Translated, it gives CASTPGTGQETQYF.

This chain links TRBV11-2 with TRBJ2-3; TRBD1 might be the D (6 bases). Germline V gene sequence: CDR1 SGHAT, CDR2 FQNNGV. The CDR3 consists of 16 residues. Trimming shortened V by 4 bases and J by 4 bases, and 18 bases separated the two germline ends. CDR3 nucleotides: TGTGCCAGCAGCTCCACTCTTGGGGGCCGGCCAGATACGCAGTATTTT. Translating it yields CASSSTLGGRPDTQYF.

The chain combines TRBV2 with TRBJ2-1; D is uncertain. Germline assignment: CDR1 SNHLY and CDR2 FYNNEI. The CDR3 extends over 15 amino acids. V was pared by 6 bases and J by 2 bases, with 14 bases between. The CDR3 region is CASRPTRLAYNEQFF. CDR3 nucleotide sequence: TGTGCCAGCAGACCAACCCGACTGGCCTACAATGAGCAGTTCTTC.

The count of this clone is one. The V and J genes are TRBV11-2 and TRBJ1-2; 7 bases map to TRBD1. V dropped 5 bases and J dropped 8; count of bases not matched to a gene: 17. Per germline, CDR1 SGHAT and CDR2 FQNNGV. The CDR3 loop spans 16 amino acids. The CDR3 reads CASSPLRGRTLEGYTF. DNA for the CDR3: TGTGCCAGCAGCCCCCTGAGGGGGCGCACACTGGAAGGCTACACCTTC.